This TCR beta chain was identified during a study of blood T cell repertoires in COVID-19. About the research overall: Whether acute or convalescent, the COVID-19 samples came from the United States, Italy and Spain.

Method: immunoSEQ multiplex PCR; TCRdb's copy keeps in-frame clones and lacks some. The table includes 250,000 to 300,000 clones, around 87% detected once. The CDR3 is 12 residues long. V was trimmed by 2 bases and J by 13 bases, leaving 14 bases between them. CDR1 and CDR2 (germline): MNHNY, SVGAGI (reference sequence). The genes are TRBV6-6 and TRBJ1-2, with D unresolved. The receptor was isolated from a woman aged 45-65 years who had recovered from COVID-19. Material: peripheral blood. The CDR3 region is CASSYEPGTSTF. In DNA form, the CDR3 reads TGTGCCAGCAGTTACGAACCCGGTACCTCCACCTTC.